This T cell receptor (beta chain) was retrieved from a study of shared clonotypes between healthy human individuals. Looked up from germline, CDR1 is GTSNPN and CDR2 is SVGIG (reference sequence). The CDR3 contains 15 residues. The V end was cut by 8 bases, the J end by 0 bases, with 17 bases between. Positively selected for CCR7, the CD45RO-negative cells used as naive CD8 cells excluded terminally differentiated effector memory CD45RA+ cells. For sorted subsets, about 200 ng DNA per replicate equaled 33,000 or so T cell genomes. This table comes from immunoSEQ multiplex PCR, and its TCRdb copy is limited to in-frame clones, with some not included. The sample holds more than 2 million clones, about 94% seen once.

The chain uses TRBV30 and TRBJ2-1, with D perhaps given as TRBD1 or TRBD2 (6 bases each). The specimen was naive CD8+ T cells sorted from blood. The receptor comes from a man between 18 and 29 years old in good health. CDR3: CAIAGHLSSYNEQFF. DNA for the CDR3: TGTGCCATCGCGGGACATTTGAGCTCCTACAATGAGCAGTTCTTC.